Listed here are 22 T cell receptor beta chains from one sample, sequenced in a study of Ad26.COV2.S vaccination and SARS-CoV-2 variants. The data were produced by immunoSEQ multiplex PCR, yet TCRdb's version contains in-frame clones alone and is incomplete. The table records 200,000 to 250,000 clones, around nine tenths of them present only once. The treatment denotes: about 20 received Ad26.COV2.S at low or high dose, single or two shots; about 5 received placebo; per-sample allocation not given. Collection of the samples took place on day 63 after the first injection of vaccine or placebo. The sequencing used peripheral blood, collected in a trial of Ad26.COV2.S vaccine versus placebo. The receptors come from a person between 18 and 65 years old who received the Ad26.COV2.S COVID-19 vaccine or a placebo.

The chain combines TRBV9 with TRBJ1-2; D is uncertain. CDR1 and CDR2 (germline): SGDLS, YYNGEE. This CDR3 comprises 13 residues. The germline V and J ends were trimmed by 0 bases and 7 bases, with 10 bases remaining between them. The CDR3 DNA is TGTGCCAGCAGCGTAGGTGTGATGGGTGGCTACACCTTC. Its translation: CASSVGVMGGYTF.

The rearrangement links TRBV7-3 to TRBJ2-3; the D gene is possibly TRBD1 (5 bases). V shed 4 bases and J shed 6 bases, with 14 bases lying between them. The CDR3 has 14 residues. Germline V gives CDR1 SGHTA, CDR2 FQGTGA. Here the CDR3 DNA reads TGTGCCAGCAGCTCTAGGGGCGTCCCCGATACGCAGTATTTT. Protein product: CASSSRGVPDTQYF.

The J gene is TRBJ2-4, the V gene TRBV29-1; the D gene could be TRBD1 or TRBD2 (5 bases each). CDR1 and CDR2 from the germline V gene are SQVTM and ANQGSEA. V lost 4 bases and J lost 9, with 7 bases in between. The CDR3 has 10 amino acids. CDR3: CSVGDGIQYF. The CDR3 DNA is TGCAGCGTTGGGGACGGCATTCAGTACTTC.

The chain recombines TRBV9 with TRBJ1-3, with D uncertain. The ends were cut back, 1 base at V and 1 base at J, with 9 bases in the middle. Germline V gene data show CDR1 as SGDLS and CDR2 as YYNGEE. This CDR3 contains 15 residues. CDR3 in DNA: TGTGCCAGCAGCGTATACGGGGTATCTGGAAACACCATATATTTT. Translating it yields CASSVYGVSGNTIYF.

This chain joins TRBV5-1 and TRBJ2-5, with a weak D call TRBD2 (5 bases). V gave up 6 bases and J gave up 2 bases, with 14 bases separating them. The V gene's germline CDR1 is SGHRS and CDR2 YFSETQ. The CDR3 runs to 14 residues. The CDR3 sequence: CASMVGRGQETQYF. The CDR3 nucleotides are TGCGCCAGCATGGTTGGTCGGGGTCAAGAGACCCAGTACTTC.

The V call is TRBV9, the J call TRBJ2-1, with a possible D match to TRBD1 (5 bases). The CDR3 is 14 amino acids. From germline, CDR1 is SGDLS and CDR2 YYNGEE. V gave up 4 bases and J gave up 4 bases, with 12 bases separating them. The CDR3 spells CASSLGEAYNEQFF. CDR3 DNA sequence: TGTGCCAGCAGCCTAGGGGAAGCGTACAATGAGCAGTTCTTC.

The rearrangement joins TRBV7-9 to TRBJ2-2; weak D call: TRBD1 (6 bases). Germline lookup yields CDR1 SEHNR and CDR2 FQNEAQ (reference sequence). This CDR3 has 15 residues. This chain's CDR3 is CAGGTRQANTGELFF. The CDR3 nucleotides read TGTGCAGGTGGGACCCGACAGGCAAACACCGGGGAGCTGTTTTTT. Full variable domain (outside the CDR3, taken from reference TRBV7-9 and TRBJ2-2): DTGVSQNPRHKITKRGQNVTFRCDPISEHNRLYWYRQTLGQGPEFLTYFQNEAQLEKSRLLSDRFSAERPKGSFSTLEIQRTEQGDSAMYLCAGGTRQANTGELFFGEGSRLTVL.

This clone appeared once. The V and J genes are TRBV28 and TRBJ2-5; perhaps TRBD1 as D (6 bases). Germline CDR1 and CDR2: MDHEN and SYDVKM. The CDR3 totals 14 residues. V was cut by 4 bases and J by 0 bases, with 9 bases left in between. The CDR3 bases are TGTGCCAGCAGTTGGGACAAGTACCAAGAGACCCAGTACTTC. Translation: CASSWDKYQETQYF.

This sequence joins TRBV5-6 and TRBJ2-3, with 9 bases matching TRBD1. The CDR3 covers 16 residues. The germline gives CDR1 SGHDT, CDR2 YYEEEE. The V segment lost 4 bases and the J segment 4 bases; nucleotides outside the gene matches: 10. The CDR3 is CASSPMGQGIPDTQYF. In DNA, the CDR3 is TGTGCCAGCAGCCCGATGGGACAGGGTATCCCAGATACGCAGTATTTT.

This clone was detected only a few times. A junction boundary mismatches the germline segment, possibly from a read error. The V gene is TRBV30, the J gene TRBJ2-7; tentatively, D is TRBD1 or TRBD2 (5 bases each). The CDR3 contains 11 residues. Germline CDR1 GTSNPN, CDR2 SVGIG (reference sequence). The DNA for the CDR3 is TGTGCCTTCGAGTCACGGGGCAGCAAGGCCTTC. Translated, it gives CAFESRGSKAF.

The chain employs TRBV4-1 and TRBJ2-7; TRBD1 matches at 7 bases. The V gene end was trimmed by 0 bases and the J gene end by 1 base; junction bases not matched to a gene: 9. CDR1 is MGHRA, CDR2 YSYEKL, per germline. The CDR3 covers 17 residues. CDR3 coding DNA: TGCGCCAGCAGCCAAGATCGAGAGACAGGGAGTTCCTACGAGCAGTACTTC. Protein sequence: CASSQDRETGSSYEQYF.

CDR3 nucleotide sequence: TGTGCCAGCAGGACTGGAAACTCCTACGAGCAGTACTTC. It translates to CASRTGNSYEQYF. This sequence joins TRBV28 and TRBJ2-7, with D unresolved. The CDR3 extends over 13 amino acids. The germline V gene encodes CDR1 MDHEN and CDR2 SYDVKM. V lost 6 bases and J lost 0, with 9 bases in between.

The V gene is TRBV2, the J gene TRBJ2-7, with 8 bases identical to TRBD1. V shed 2 bases, J shed 6 bases, and the junction held 3 bases outside the gene matches. Germline V gene sequence: CDR1 SNHLY, CDR2 FYNNEI. CDR3 length: 13 residues. As DNA, the CDR3 is TGTGCCAGCAGTGAAACAGGGGGTGGCGAGCAGTACTTC. Translated: CASSETGGGEQYF.

The rearrangement uses TRBV5-1 and TRBJ2-3; 8 nucleotides line up with TRBD1. Germline loops: CDR1 SGHRS, CDR2 YFSETQ. This CDR3 is 14 amino acids long. The V segment lost 3 bases and the J segment 4 bases; nucleotides outside the gene matches: 4. CDR3 sequence (DNA): TGCGCCAGCAGCTCTGACAGGGGATCAGATACGCAGTATTTT. Amino acid sequence: CASSSDRGSDTQYF.

The chain has TRBV5-6 and TRBJ1-3, with D possibly matching TRBD1 (5 bases). The CDR3 length is 15 residues. V was trimmed by 4 bases and J by 4 bases, leaving 15 bases between them. CDR1 and CDR2 from the germline V gene are SGHDT and YYEEEE. CDR3 residues: CASSAAGRGGNTIYF. DNA of the CDR3: TGTGCCAGCAGCGCGGCGGGGCGAGGGGGAAACACCATATATTTT.

V gene TRBV12-3 or TRBV12-4 combines with J gene TRBJ1-2, with 9 bases lining up with TRBD1. The ends lost 7 bases at V and 4 bases at J; junction bases unmatched: 4. This CDR3 is built from 13 residues. The CDR3 DNA is TGTGCCAGCAATGACAGGGGGAGCTATGGCTACACCTTC. This translates into CASNDRGSYGYTF.

In this sample, this clone turned up once. The V and J genes are TRBV5-1 and TRBJ2-7; 12 nucleotides align to TRBD1. Trimming cost V 3 bases and J 4 bases; bases outside gene matches: 5. The length of the CDR3 is 15 residues. The germline gives CDR1 SGHRS, CDR2 YFSETQ. The CDR3 loop reads CASSSGDRGQYEQYF. The CDR3 coding sequence is TGCGCCAGCAGCTCCGGGGACAGGGGGCAGTACGAGCAGTACTTC. Complete variable domain (other parts from reference TRBV5-1 and TRBJ2-7): KAGVTQTPRYLIKTRGQQVTLSCSPISGHRSVSWYQQTPGQGLQFLFEYFSETQRNKGNFPGRFSGRQFSNSRSEMNVSTLELGDSALYLCASSSGDRGQYEQYFGPGTRLTVT.

This clone was seen a single time. The chain has TRBV9 and TRBJ2-5; 7 nucleotides agree with TRBD1. Germline CDR1 is SGDLS and CDR2 is YYNGEE. CDR3 size: 16 residues. The J segment lost 1 base and the V segment lost 4 bases, leaving 10 bases of the junction unmatched. The CDR3 DNA is TGTGCCAGCAGCCCTACGACAGGGCACGTCCAAGAGACCCAGTACTTC. Its protein is CASSPTTGHVQETQYF.

The gene calls are TRBV5-6 and TRBJ1-1; the D gene is possibly TRBD1 (5 bases). The ends were cut back, 0 bases at V and 4 bases at J, with 13 bases in the middle. Germline CDR1 is SGHDT and CDR2 is YYEEEE. The CDR3 consists of 15 residues. The CDR3 loop is CASSLAWGVSTEAFF. The CDR3 DNA follows: TGTGCCAGCAGCTTGGCCTGGGGGGTTAGCACTGAAGCTTTCTTT.

The gene calls are TRBV7-9 and TRBJ2-5, with 9 bases fitting TRBD2. Germline assignment: CDR1 SEHNR and CDR2 FQNEAQ (reference sequence). This CDR3 contains 16 residues. V shed 2 bases and J 5 bases; nucleotides not matched to a gene: 9. CDR3 amino acids: CASSLRASGNLETQYF. CDR3 in DNA: TGTGCCAGCAGCTTAAGGGCTAGCGGGAATTTGGAGACCCAGTACTTC.

This chain connects TRBV11-2 to TRBJ2-5; no definite D call. CDR3 size: 14 residues. With 8 bases removed from V and 6 bases from J, the gap between germline ends came to 19 bases. CDR1 is SGHAT, CDR2 FQNNGV, per germline. CDR3 region: CASLSRAPEKTQYF. DNA of the CDR3: TGTGCCAGCCTTTCTCGGGCCCCCGAGAAGACCCAGTACTTC.

V gene TRBV6-5 combines with J gene TRBJ2-1; no firm D call. V lost 6 bases, J lost 2 bases, and 14 bases lay in between. CDR1 is MNHEY and CDR2 is SVGAGI in the germline V gene. There are 15 residues in the CDR3. The CDR3 DNA is TGTGCCAGCAGACCCTCCGGAGCTGCCTACAATGAGCAGTTCTTC. This sequence encodes CASRPSGAAYNEQFF.